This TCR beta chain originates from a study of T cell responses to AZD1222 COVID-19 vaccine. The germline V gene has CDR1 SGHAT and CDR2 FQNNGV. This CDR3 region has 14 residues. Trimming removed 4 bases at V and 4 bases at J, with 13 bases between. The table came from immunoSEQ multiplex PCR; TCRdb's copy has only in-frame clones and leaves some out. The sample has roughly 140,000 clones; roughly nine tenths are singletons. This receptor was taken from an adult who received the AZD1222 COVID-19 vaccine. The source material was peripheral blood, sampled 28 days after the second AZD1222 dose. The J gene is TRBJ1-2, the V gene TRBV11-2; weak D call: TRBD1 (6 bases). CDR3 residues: CASSSPRGAYGYTF. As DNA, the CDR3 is TGTGCCAGCAGCTCGCCCAGGGGCGCCTATGGCTACACCTTC.